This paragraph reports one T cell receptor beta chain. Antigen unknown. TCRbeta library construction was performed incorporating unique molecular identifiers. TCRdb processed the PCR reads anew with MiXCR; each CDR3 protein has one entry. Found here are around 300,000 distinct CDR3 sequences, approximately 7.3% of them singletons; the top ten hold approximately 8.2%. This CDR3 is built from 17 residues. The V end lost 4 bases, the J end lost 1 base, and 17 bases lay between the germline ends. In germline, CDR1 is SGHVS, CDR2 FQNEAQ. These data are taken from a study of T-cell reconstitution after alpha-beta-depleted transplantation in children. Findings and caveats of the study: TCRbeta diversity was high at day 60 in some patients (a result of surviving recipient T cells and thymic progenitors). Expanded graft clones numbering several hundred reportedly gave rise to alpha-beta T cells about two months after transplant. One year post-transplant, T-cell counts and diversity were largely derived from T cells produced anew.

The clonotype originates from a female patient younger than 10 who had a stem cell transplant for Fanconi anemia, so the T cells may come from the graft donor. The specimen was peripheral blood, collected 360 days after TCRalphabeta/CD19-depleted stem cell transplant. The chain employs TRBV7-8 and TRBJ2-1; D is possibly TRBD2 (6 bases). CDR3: CASSSLMEGTSYNEQFF. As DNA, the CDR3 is TGTGCCAGCAGCTCACTCATGGAAGGGACTTCCTACAATGAGCAGTTCTTC.